Listed here are 17 T cell receptor beta chains from one sample, sequenced in a study of metastatic and nonmetastatic thyroid tumors. No treatment of any kind had been given to any patient before thyroid surgery. MiXCR reprocessed the PCR reads for TCRdb. The data show tens of thousands of clones, roughly 15% seen once. The sample consisted of blood. The receptors were gathered from a female donor with papillary thyroid cancer or a benign thyroid nodule (not recorded which). Some clones in this sample may be carry-over from other donors' samples.

This clone was observed at least ten times. This chain uses TRBV20-1 with TRBJ2-1; D is ambiguous. The V and J ends lost 0 bases and 7 bases respectively, with 13 bases between them. The CDR3 loop spans 14 amino acids. Germline V gene sequence: CDR1 DFQATT, CDR2 SNEGSKA (reference sequence). The DNA of the CDR3 is TGCAGTGCTAGAGATCGGCTACCCCCTAATGAGCAGTTCTTC. Its protein is CSARDRLPPNEQFF.

This clone was seen only a few times. This rearrangement joins TRBV12-3 or TRBV12-4 to TRBJ2-1; D is ambiguous. The ends were cut back, 7 bases at V and 6 bases at J, with 10 bases in the middle. The CDR3 is made up of 12 amino acids. The DNA for the CDR3 is TGTGCCAGCACCCTAGGAGTCAATGAGCAGTTCTTC. This translates into CASTLGVNEQFF.

This clone ranks as medium-sized. This chain links TRBV27 with TRBJ2-3; D call uncertain. V lost 2 bases and J lost 0, with 6 bases in between. The CDR3 runs 14 residues. The germline gives CDR1 MNHEY, CDR2 SMNVEV (reference sequence). The CDR3 coding sequence is TGTGCCAGCAGTTTAAGCGCAAGCACAGATACGCAGTATTTT. Translated: CASSLSASTDTQYF.

The J gene is TRBJ1-1, the V gene TRBV6-5; 9 nucleotides match TRBD1. The V gene's germline CDR1 is MNHEY and CDR2 SVGAGI. The CDR3 has 16 residues. Losses at the gene ends were 0 bases for V and 3 bases for J; bases not matched to a gene: 5. As DNA, the CDR3 is TGTGCCAGCAGTTACTCCGGGACAGGGTGGGACACTGAAGCTTTCTTT. Its protein product is CASSYSGTGWDTEAFF.

This clone has ten or more counts. J is TRBJ2-7 and V is TRBV6-1; maybe TRBD1 (6 bases). CDR3 length equals 15 residues. V was pared by 4 bases and J by 1 base, with 14 bases between. The germline V gene encodes CDR1 MNHNS and CDR2 SASEGT. CDR3 sequence: CASSAQDSQSYEQYF. CDR3 DNA sequence: TGTGCCAGCAGTGCCCAGGACAGTCAATCCTACGAGCAGTACTTC.

V is TRBV7-9 and J is TRBJ2-5, with TRBD1 identical over 8 bases. CDR3 length equals 15 residues. CDR1 SEHNR and CDR2 FQNEAQ come from the germline V gene (reference sequence). J was trimmed by 2 bases and V by 4 bases; bases with no gene match: 6. This CDR3 reads CASSSPGTGQETQYF. The CDR3 DNA follows: TGTGCCAGCAGCTCACCCGGGACAGGACAAGAGACCCAGTACTTC.

Remarks on this clone: A single base separates this from a much larger clone, so it may be a read error. This same CDR3 is encoded by further DNA sequences in the sample. The chain uses TRBV20-1 and TRBJ2-2, with a weak D call TRBD1 (6 bases). This CDR3 is 13 amino acids long. The germline CDR1 and CDR2 sequences are DFQATT and SNEGSKA (reference sequence). This CDR3 reads CSATRTGIGELFF. The DNA of the CDR3 is TGCAGTGCGACCCGTACAGGGATCGGGGAGTTGTTTTTT.

The CDR3 spells CASSLDGSAIEKLFF. The CDR3 nucleotides read TGCGCCAGCAGCTTGGATGGCAGCGCGATTGAAAAACTGTTTTTT. The chain employs TRBV5-1 and TRBJ1-4; unclear D gene. Germline lookup yields CDR1 SGHRS and CDR2 YFSETQ. V gave up 0 bases and J gave up 7 bases, with 13 bases separating them. The CDR3 consists of 15 residues.

Concerning this clone: The CDR3 does not end in the conserved phenylalanine or tryptophan, so this is likely a read error. The chain has TRBV6-2 or TRBV6-3 and TRBJ2-1; D perhaps matches TRBD2 (5 bases). Germline V gene sequence: CDR1 MNHEY, CDR2 SVGEGT. The CDR3 has 19 residues. V gave up 7 bases and J gave up 8 bases, with 33 bases separating them. For the CDR3, the DNA is TGTGCCAGCATTCATTTTGGTTCCCCTTCCGGGAATAGCCCCCATGAGCAGTTCTCC. It translates to CASIHFGSPSGNSPHEQFS.

This clone was counted many times. The chain uses TRBV30 and TRBJ1-1; 9 bases map to TRBD1. CDR3 length: 15 residues. The germline gives CDR1 GTSNPN, CDR2 SVGIG (reference sequence). Trimming at V came to 0 bases and at J to 5 bases, leaving 7 bases not matched to a gene. The CDR3 protein is CAWSVRDRVRTEAFF. As DNA, the CDR3 is TGTGCCTGGAGTGTACGGGACAGGGTAAGGACTGAAGCTTTCTTT.

This clone was seen a handful of times. A read error may account for a junction end that differs from germline. The chain recombines TRBV6-1 with TRBJ2-1, with TRBD2 as a possible D gene (6 bases). This CDR3 has 13 amino acids. Germline CDR1 MNHNS, CDR2 SASEGT. The CDR3 DNA reads as TGTGCCAGCATCCGCAGACTAGTAAATGAGCATTTCTTC. Its translation is CASIRRLVNEHFF.

To note about this clone: It may be a read error: a sequence one base away is much more abundant. The chain recombines TRBV11-1 with TRBJ2-7, with 8 bases lining up with TRBD2. Germline CDR1 reads SGHAT; CDR2 reads FQDESV (reference sequence). The CDR3 runs to 16 residues. V trimming: 2 bases; J trimming: 5 bases; junction bases outside the gene matches: 11. The CDR3 DNA reads TGTGCCAGCAGCTTATGTCGAGCGGGAGTGTCCGACGAGCAGTACTTC. This codes for CASSLCRAGVSDEQYF.

A word on this clone: At one end the junction does not follow the germline gene, possibly because of a read error. V and J are TRBV12-3 or TRBV12-4 and TRBJ1-2; weak D call: TRBD1 (6 bases). The CDR3 has 13 amino acids. CDR3 protein: CASTRQVAYGYFF. For the CDR3, the DNA is TGTGCCAGCACGAGACAGGTGGCTTATGGGTACTTCTTC.

This clone was observed many times. The chain is built from TRBV3-1 and TRBJ1-1, with TRBD1 identical over 8 bases. The germline gives CDR1 LGHDT, CDR2 YNNKEL (reference sequence). There are 15 residues in the CDR3. V gave up 0 bases and J gave up 8 bases; unmatched junction bases: 8. The CDR3 DNA follows: TGTGCCAGCAGCCAAGATTGGGCAGGGGGCGTCGAAGCTTTCTTT. Its protein product is CASSQDWAGGVEAFF.

In its sample, this clone was seen many times. The chain couples TRBV9 to TRBJ2-1; 11 nucleotides align to TRBD1. This CDR3 spans 16 amino acids. Trimming took 2 bases from V and 7 from J; bases not matched to a gene: 8. The germline CDR1 and CDR2 sequences are SGDLS and YYNGEE. The CDR3 sequence: CASSVSGQGAFNEQFF. The CDR3 bases are TGTGCCAGCAGCGTCAGTGGACAGGGGGCTTTTAATGAGCAGTTCTTC. Full variable domain (outside the CDR3, taken from reference TRBV9 and TRBJ2-1): DSGVTQTPKHLITATGQRVTLRCSPRSGDLSVYWYQQSLDQGLQFLIQYYNGEERAKGNILERFSAQQFPDLHSELNLSSLELGDSALYFCASSVSGQGAFNEQFFGPGTRLTVL.

The chain employs TRBV5-1 and TRBJ2-3, with D possibly matching TRBD2 (5 bases). The CDR3 loop spans 13 amino acids. Trimming removed 6 bases at V and 5 bases at J, with 13 bases between. The germline gives CDR1 SGHRS, CDR2 YFSETQ. CDR3 sequence reads: CASTRGVEDTQYF. CDR3 nucleotides: TGCGCCAGCACCCGGGGTGTTGAAGATACGCAGTATTTT.

The table lists this clone with many counts. V and J are TRBV19 and TRBJ2-2, with 12 bases matching TRBD1. The length of the CDR3 is 17 residues. The junction had 11 bases not matched to a gene; V was cut back by 5 bases and J by 7 bases. Per the germline V gene, CDR1 is LNHDA and CDR2 is SQIVND (reference sequence). Written as DNA, the CDR3 is TGTGCCAGTAGTCCCCTCCCGGGACAGGGGGCCGGCGGGGAGCTGTTTTTT. As protein: CASSPLPGQGAGGELFF. Based on the CDR3 plus reference TRBV19 and TRBJ2-2, the full variable domain is DGGITQSPKYLFRKEGQNVTLSCEQNLNHDAMYWYRQDPGQGLRLIYYSQIVNDFQKGDIAEGYSVSREKKESFPLTVTSAQKNPTAFYLCASSPLPGQGAGGELFFGEGSRLTVL.